What follows describes a single T cell receptor (beta chain). Its antigen remains unknown. Germline V gene sequence: CDR1 SGHRS, CDR2 YFSETQ. The germline V and J ends were trimmed by 3 bases and 5 bases, with 24 bases remaining between them. This CDR3 comprises 18 residues. The data were produced by immunoSEQ multiplex PCR, yet TCRdb's version contains in-frame clones alone and is incomplete. The sample lists 45,000 to 60,000 clones, nearly 80% occurring once. This sample was included in a study of OX40 agonist ivuxolimab in advanced cancers. Study in general: Partial responses occurred in Three dose-escalation patients, one with hepatocellular carcinoma and two with cutaneous melanoma. Study outcomes and limitations: The study observed clonal expansion of CD4+ and CD8+ blood T cells by week 6 at 0.1 to 3.0 mg/kg. Some patients without response likewise showed low normalized clonal expansion.

This chain connects TRBV5-1 to TRBJ2-1, with D perhaps TRBD2 (5 bases). This receptor was identified in an adult with an advanced solid tumor such as melanoma, head and neck, liver or kidney cancer. Sample: CD4+ or CD8+ T cells sorted from blood, taken in a trial of the OX40 agonist ivuxolimab. As DNA, the CDR3 is TGCGCCAGCAGCTCGGGAAGATTATCGGGTCCGACAAACAATGAGCAGTTCTTC. It specifies CASSSGRLSGPTNNEQFF.